The source of this TCR beta chain is a study of OX40 agonist ivuxolimab in advanced cancers. TCRdb keeps only in-frame clones here, not all; method: immunoSEQ multiplex PCR. Found here are more than 55,000 clones, about 88% of them singletons; the top ten hold about 0.82%. CDR1 is SGHRS, CDR2 YFSETQ, per germline. With 4 bases removed from V and 7 bases from J, the gap between germline ends came to 9 bases. The CDR3 totals 13 residues. The origin of this receptor is an adult with an advanced solid tumor such as melanoma, head and neck, liver or kidney cancer. This chain uses TRBV5-1 with TRBJ1-6; D gene uncertain. Sequenced here: CD4+ or CD8+ T cells sorted from blood, sampled in a trial of the OX40 agonist ivuxolimab. CDR3 sequence (DNA): TGCGCCAGCAGCCTAGGGCCCAATTCACCCCTCCACTTT. Its protein product is CASSLGPNSPLHF.